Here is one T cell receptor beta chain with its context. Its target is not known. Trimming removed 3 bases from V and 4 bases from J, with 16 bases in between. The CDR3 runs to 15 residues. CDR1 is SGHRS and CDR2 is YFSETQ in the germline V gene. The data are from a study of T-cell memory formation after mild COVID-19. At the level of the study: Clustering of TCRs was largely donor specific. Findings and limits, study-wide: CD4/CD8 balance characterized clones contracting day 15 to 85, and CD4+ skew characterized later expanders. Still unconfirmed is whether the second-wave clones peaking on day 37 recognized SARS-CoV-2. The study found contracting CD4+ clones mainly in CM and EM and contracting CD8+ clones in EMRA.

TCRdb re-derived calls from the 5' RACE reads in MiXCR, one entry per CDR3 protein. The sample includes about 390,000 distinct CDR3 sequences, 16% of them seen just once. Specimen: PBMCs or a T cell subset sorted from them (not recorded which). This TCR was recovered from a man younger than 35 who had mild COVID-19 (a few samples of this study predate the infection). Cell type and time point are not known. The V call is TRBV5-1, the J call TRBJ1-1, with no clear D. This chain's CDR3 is CASSYHAVLGTEAFF. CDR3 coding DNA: TGCGCCAGCAGCTACCACGCCGTGTTGGGCACTGAAGCTTTCTTT. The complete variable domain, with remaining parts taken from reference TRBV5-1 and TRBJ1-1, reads KAGVTQTPRYLIKTRGQQVTLSCSPISGHRSVSWYQQTPGQGLQFLFEYFSETQRNKGNFPGRFSGRQFSNSRSEMNVSTLELGDSALYLCASSYHAVLGTEAFFGQGTRLTVV.